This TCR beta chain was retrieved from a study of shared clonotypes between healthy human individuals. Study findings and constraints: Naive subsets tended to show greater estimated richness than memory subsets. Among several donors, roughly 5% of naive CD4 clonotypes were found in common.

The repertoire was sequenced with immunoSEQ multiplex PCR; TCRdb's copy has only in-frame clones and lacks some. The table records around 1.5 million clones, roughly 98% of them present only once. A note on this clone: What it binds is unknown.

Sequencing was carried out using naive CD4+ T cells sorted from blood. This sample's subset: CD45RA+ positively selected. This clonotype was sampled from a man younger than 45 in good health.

The CDR3 reads CASSRQGAGELFF. CDR3 DNA: TGTGCCAGCAGCCGACAGGGCGCCGGGGAGCTGTTTTTT. V and J are TRBV7-9 and TRBJ2-2, with 7 bases lining up with TRBD1. Per the germline V gene, CDR1 is SEHNR and CDR2 is FQNEAQ (reference sequence). The length of the CDR3 is 13 residues. Unmatched junction bases numbered 3, after V lost 5 bases and J lost 6 bases.